A selection of T cell receptor beta chains follows, all from one sample in a study of T cell repertoires in cytomegalovirus infection. TCRdb reanalysed the reads using MiXCR and keeps one entry per CDR3 protein. This sample has approximately 400,000 distinct CDR3 sequences, with 25% to 40% found just once. The sequenced sample consisted of PBMCs. The receptor set was obtained from a human donor in good health (CMV status not recorded). Some clones in this sample may be carry-over from other donors' samples. CDR3s leave out the opening cysteine and the closing phenylalanine or tryptophan. Each record gives: clone size, V gene, CDR3 protein. Only part of the rows carry a size: once, few, many, or a class if the clone is expanded.

once TRBV12-3/TRBV12-4 ASSPAFRGIASYEQY
many TRBV7-2 ASTLTFSSGNTIY
- TRBV19 ASSPKLSSEQY
many TRBV7-8 ASSMRLAEQETQY
- TRBV20-1 SARSGQPNQPQH
- TRBV7-9 ASSSRLRDTEAF
- TRBV2 ASSGRDRGHDEQY
few TRBV4-1 ASSQEPPLAGGLEQY
- TRBV7-8 ASSYQTAHSGNTIY
- TRBV6-6 ASSYKTANEAF
many TRBV7-2 ASSPSGRGETQY
few TRBV6-2/TRBV6-3 ASRKAGGGTDTQY
- TRBV4-2 ASSRNRGGNNSPLH
few TRBV6-2/TRBV6-3 ASSSPGQGAGEQY
- TRBV7-6 ASSRTTGTGDHEPF
- TRBV6-1 ASSEADRVSVTPLH
- TRBV27 ASSPINTGELF
- TRBV4-2 ASSQPTSGGTISTDTQY
few TRBV4-3 ASSQQGKVGDTQY
many TRBV6-6 ASSYGQGRGEQY
- TRBV20-1 SARGDHNQPQH
- TRBV2 ASREGTAETQY
many TRBV7-2 ASSPGMATYEQY
- TRBV28 SSSADGYSTDTHY
many TRBV5-1 ASSSETGIMNTEAF
many TRBV7-8 ASSWDLREQY
- TRBV19 ASSPNGPGRATEAF
many TRBV6-1 ASSSQSTMNTEAF
- TRBV4-1 ASSHAGQQGPYEQY
- TRBV5-1 ASSPREGYNEQF
few TRBV6-1 ASSESEGANSPLH
- TRBV15 ATSRDPAKDTQY
- TRBV28 ATHRGAYNAQF
- TRBV28 ASSSTGTAYQETQY
- TRBV6-1 ASSAHSGTGVGIQY
- TRBV2 ASSDPVLGGYEQY
- TRBV10-3 AIRGQGAGNTETF
- TRBV4-1 ASSQDYHGPGGSYEQY
- TRBV18 ASSPPRELITEAF
- TRBV5-6 ASSSADAKEKLF
- TRBV10-3 AIRQTGGADTQY
- TRBV12-3/TRBV12-4 ASSLRSGTGTYEQY
many TRBV4-1 ASSQKESETYNSPLH
few TRBV20-1 SAPEEVLRETQY